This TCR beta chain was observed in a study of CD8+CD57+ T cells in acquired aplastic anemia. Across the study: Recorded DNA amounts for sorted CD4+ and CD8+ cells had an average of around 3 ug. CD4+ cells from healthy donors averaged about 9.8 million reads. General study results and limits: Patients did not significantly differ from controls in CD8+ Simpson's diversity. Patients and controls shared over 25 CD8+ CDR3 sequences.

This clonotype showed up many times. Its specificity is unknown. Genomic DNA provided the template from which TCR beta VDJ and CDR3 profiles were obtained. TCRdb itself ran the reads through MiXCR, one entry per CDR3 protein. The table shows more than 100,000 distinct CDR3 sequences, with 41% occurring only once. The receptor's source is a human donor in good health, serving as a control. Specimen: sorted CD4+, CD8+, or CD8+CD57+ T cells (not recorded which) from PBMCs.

This CDR3 is CSARRGQYYNSPLHF. As DNA, the CDR3 is TGCAGTGCTAGAAGGGGACAGTACTATAATTCACCCCTCCACTTT. The chain joins TRBV20-1 to TRBJ1-6; TRBD1 matches at 7 bases. Germline CDR1 is DFQATT and CDR2 is SNEGSKA (reference sequence). The CDR3 loop spans 15 amino acids. V was pared by 2 bases and J by 3 bases, with 4 bases of the junction left unmatched.